The next 5 T cell receptor beta chains were all read from a single sample in a study of blood T cell repertoires in COVID-19. TCRdb keeps only in-frame clones here, not all; method: immunoSEQ multiplex PCR. The data hold around 180,000 clones, with 87% observed a single time. Source material: peripheral blood. The receptors come from a man aged 35 to 55 with active or convalescent COVID-19.

The chain carries TRBV28 and TRBJ1-2; 8 nucleotides agree with TRBD1. V gave up 2 bases and J gave up 6 bases; unmatched junction bases: 5. The CDR3 extends over 14 amino acids. Germline values: CDR1 MDHEN, CDR2 SYDVKM. CDR3 sequence reads: CASSLIQGANGYTF. The CDR3 nucleotides read TGTGCCAGCAGTTTAATTCAGGGGGCCAATGGCTACACCTTC.

This clone was detected a few times. J is TRBJ2-7 and V is TRBV27; 8 positions match TRBD1. Losses at the gene ends were 7 bases for V and 2 bases for J; bases not matched to a gene: 7. CDR3 size: 14 residues. Germline V gives CDR1 MNHEY, CDR2 SMNVEV (reference sequence). This chain's CDR3 is CASKTDRATYEQYF. The CDR3 bases are TGTGCCAGCAAAACGGACAGGGCCACCTACGAGCAGTACTTC.

The rearrangement uses TRBV11-3 and TRBJ1-1, with D perhaps matching TRBD1 (6 bases). CDR3 length: 14 amino acids. The germline V gene has CDR1 SGHNT and CDR2 YENEEA. The V gene lost 5 bases and the J gene lost 1 base, with 11 bases spanning the gap. This CDR3 is CASSDGQPNTEAFF. The CDR3 nucleotides read TGTGCCAGCAGCGACGGACAGCCGAACACTGAAGCTTTCTTT.

The DNA for the CDR3 is TGTGCCAGCTCACCACTGGGCCAGACAGGACCTGGAAACACCATATATTTT. Protein product: CASSPLGQTGPGNTIYF. This sequence joins TRBV18 and TRBJ1-3, with D perhaps matching TRBD1 (6 bases). Looked up from germline, CDR1 is KGHSH and CDR2 is LQKENI. CDR3 length equals 17 residues. Trimming left V 1 base short and J 2 bases short, with 15 bases between.

The CDR3 coding sequence is TGTGCCATCAGTGATAACTTGGGACAGGGTGGAGCGAATGAAGCTTTCTTT. Translated: CAISDNLGQGGANEAFF. V and J are TRBV10-3 and TRBJ1-1; 9 bases fit TRBD1. The CDR3 totals 17 residues. V dropped 3 bases and J dropped 7; count of bases not matched to a gene: 15. Looked up from germline, CDR1 is ENHRY and CDR2 is SYGVKD.